This T cell receptor (beta chain) was sequenced for a study of CXCR3-negative and CXCR3-positive naive CD8 T cells. This clonotype is medium-sized by frequency. Its antigen is not known. Triplicate sorting captured 300,000 to 350,000 cells each from every CD8+ T cell subset. Points from the study as a whole: Because surface CD5 did not distinguish the naive subsets, TCR strength was inferred from TRB CDR3 properties. Memory cells showed distinct TRBV-TRBJ patterns, while the two naive subsets matched. For memory CD8+ cells diversity was much lower, but both naive subsets had comparably high diversity.

CDR3 length: 16 amino acids. CDR1 is LGHDT and CDR2 is YNNKEL in the germline V gene (reference sequence). All TRB cDNA libraries came from 5' RACE performed with UMI labels. TCRdb re-called the 5' RACE reads; every CDR3 protein appears as one record, without DNA. Recorded for this sample: around 3,300 distinct CDR3 sequences. The receptor's source is a human donor in good health. Some clones in this sample may be carry-over from other donors' samples. The chain has TRBV3-1 and TRBJ2-3; lacking DNA, the TRBD2 call made by TCRdb goes unchecked. Sequencing was carried out using naive CXCR3- CD8+ T cells from blood. Subset described: CD45RO-CCR7+CD27+CD95- naive CD8+ T cells lacking CXCR3 (TNR3-). The CDR3 here is CASSQGTSGRWDTQYF.